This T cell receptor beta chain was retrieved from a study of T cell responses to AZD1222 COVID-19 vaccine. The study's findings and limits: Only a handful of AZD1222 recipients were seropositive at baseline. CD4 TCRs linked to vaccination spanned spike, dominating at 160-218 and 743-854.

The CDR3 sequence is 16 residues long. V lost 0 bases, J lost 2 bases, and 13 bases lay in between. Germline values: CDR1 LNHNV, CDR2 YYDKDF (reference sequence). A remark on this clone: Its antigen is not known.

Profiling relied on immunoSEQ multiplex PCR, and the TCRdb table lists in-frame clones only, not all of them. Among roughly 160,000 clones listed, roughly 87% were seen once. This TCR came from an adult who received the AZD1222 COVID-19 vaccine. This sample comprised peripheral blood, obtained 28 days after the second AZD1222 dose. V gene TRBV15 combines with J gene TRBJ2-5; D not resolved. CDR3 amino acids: CATSRDLAQAQETQYF. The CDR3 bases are TGTGCCACCAGCAGAGATCTCGCGCAGGCTCAAGAGACCCAGTACTTC.